The rows below give T cell receptor beta chains drawn from one sample of a study of OX40 agonist ivuxolimab in advanced cancers. Profiled with immunoSEQ multiplex PCR; TCRdb holds only in-frame clones, not every one. The table includes around 95,000 clones, 85% to 95% detected once. The sample was CD4+ or CD8+ T cells sorted from blood, taken in a trial of the OX40 agonist ivuxolimab. The receptors were sampled from an adult with an advanced solid tumor such as melanoma, head and neck, liver or kidney cancer. The CDR3 runs from the conserved cysteine through the conserved F or W. D genes are given only for firm matches. Rows may omit the clone size; those that give it use once, few, many or a size class.

.	.	TRBV4-1	TRBJ1-5	TGCGCCAGCAGCCAAGAGGGACCGGCTATCGTCGCCAAAAATCAGCCCCAGCATTTT	CASSQEGPAIVAKNQPQHF
.	.	TRBV19	TRBJ1-1	TGTGCCAGTAGTGAAAATGGCGTACCTGAAGCTTTCTTT	CASSENGVPEAFF
.	.	TRBV25-1	TRBJ2-6	TGTGCCAGCAGTCCTACGGGCGGGGCCAACGTCCTGACTTTC	CASSPTGGANVLTF
.	.	TRBV7-3	TRBJ1-1	TGTGCCAGCAGCTTAATCGGGGGCAACACTGAAGCTTTCTTT	CASSLIGGNTEAFF
.	TRBD1	TRBV6-6	TRBJ2-1	TGTGCCAGCAGTTGGACAGGCCTGCCCTCCTACAATGAGCAGTTCTTC	CASSWTGLPSYNEQFF
.	TRBD1	TRBV6-6	TRBJ1-6	TGTGCCAGCAGTTATGAGGGACAGGCGGGGAATTCACCCCTCCACTTT	CASSYEGQAGNSPLHF
.	.	TRBV6-6	TRBJ2-1	TGTGCCAGCAGTTACAATTTACGGCCACCCGATGAGCAGTTCTTC	CASSYNLRPPDEQFF
.	.	TRBV30	TRBJ2-7	TGTGCCTGGAGTGCATGGGACGAGCAGTACTTC	CAWSAWDEQYF
.	TRBD2	TRBV11-3	TRBJ2-1	TGTGCCAGCAGCTTAGTCCGCGGGGGGGTACCGCCCTCCTACAATGAGCAGTTCTTC	CASSLVRGGVPPSYNEQFF
.	.	TRBV5-1	TRBJ1-1	TGCGCCAGCGGACTAAACCAGGGGAGCACTGAAGCTTTCTTT	CASGLNQGSTEAFF
.	TRBD1	TRBV5-1	TRBJ2-4	TGCGCCAGCAGCCCAGGGACAGGGGAGGACATTCAGTACTTC	CASSPGTGEDIQYF
.	.	TRBV7-2	TRBJ2-1	TGTGCCAGCAGTCCGGGAGTTGCAGACAATGAGCAGTTCTTC	CASSPGVADNEQFF
.	TRBD1	TRBV2	TRBJ1-5	TGTGCCAGCAGTGTAGTAGGGACAGGGGGCTTCGAACAGCCCCAGCATTTT	CASSVVGTGGFEQPQHF
.	TRBD1	TRBV18	TRBJ1-1	TGTGCCAGCTCAGGACGGACAGGGCTCCACACTGAAGCTTTCTTT	CASSGRTGLHTEAFF
.	.	TRBV10-3	TRBJ1-1	TGTGCCATCAGTGTGGGGGGGTTGAGCATGAACACTGAAGCTTTCTTT	CAISVGGLSMNTEAFF
once	.	TRBV6-5	TRBJ2-5	TGTGCCAGCAGTTACGACTGGGGTCAAGAGACCCAGTACTTC	CASSYDWGQETQYF
.	TRBD1	TRBV9	TRBJ1-2	TGTGCCAGCAGCCTAGGGTTGGGACAGGGGAGCGGCTACACCTTC	CASSLGLGQGSGYTF
.	.	TRBV7-8	TRBJ2-3	TGTGCCAGCACCCTATGGGGCGGGATGAGTAGCACAGATACGCAGTATTTT	CASTLWGGMSSTDTQYF
.	.	TRBV5-4	TRBJ2-5	TGTGCCGAGGGCCAAGAGACCCAGTACTTC	CAEGQETQYF
.	.	TRBV4-1	TRBJ2-3	TGCGCCAGCAGCCAAGAGGTAACCGACACAGATACGCAGTATTTT	CASSQEVTDTDTQYF
.	.	TRBV7-2	TRBJ2-1	TGTGCCAGCAGCGAGAGCTCCTACAATGAGCAGTTCTTC	CASSESSYNEQFF
.	.	TRBV5-5	TRBJ1-2	TGTGCCAGCAGCCCTCAGGCTTGGGACTATGGCTACACCTTC	CASSPQAWDYGYTF
.	TRBD1	TRBV7-2	TRBJ1-1	TGTGCCAGCAGCTTACGAGACAGGGTTGATAGAGCTTTCTTT	CASSLRDRVDRAFF
.	TRBD2	TRBV7-6	TRBJ2-3	TGTGCCAGCAGCTTTAGCGGGGGGGGCACAGATACGCAGTATTTT	CASSFSGGGTDTQYF
.	.	TRBV4-2	TRBJ1-5	TGTGCCAGCAGCCTTGGACTTCTTGGTCAGCCCCAGCATTTT	CASSLGLLGQPQHF
.	.	TRBV5-4	TRBJ1-1	TGTGCCAGCAGGTTGGACCAGGCGAACACTGAAGCTTTCTTT	CASRLDQANTEAFF
.	.	TRBV29-1	TRBJ2-2	TGCAGCGGCGGTATGTCCACCGGGGAGCTGTTTTTT	CSGGMSTGELFF
.	.	TRBV4-1	TRBJ1-6	TGCGCCAGCAGCCAAGACGACGCCAGGTCGGGTTCACCCCTCCACTTT	CASSQDDARSGSPLHF
.	.	TRBV10-3	TRBJ2-5	TGTGCCATCAGCAAGGACGAAGGAGAGACCCAGTACTTC	CAISKDEGETQYF
.	.	TRBV7-8	TRBJ2-3	TGTGCCAGCAGCTCATACGCCTTAGGGACTGTATTACAGTATTTT	CASSSYALGTVLQYF
.	TRBD2	TRBV10-3	TRBJ2-1	TGTGCCATCAGCAGGACTAGCGGTATATCTACCAACAATGAGCAGTTCTTC	CAISRTSGISTNNEQFF
.	.	TRBV4-1	TRBJ1-2	TGCGCCAGCAGCCAGCGGGGGGAATCGTATGGCTACACCTTC	CASSQRGESYGYTF
.	TRBD2	TRBV11-3	TRBJ2-1	TGTGCCAGCAGCTTAGATTTAGGACTAGGGTCCTACAATGAGCAGTTCTTC	CASSLDLGLGSYNEQFF
.	.	TRBV30	TRBJ1-1	TGTGCCTGGAGTGTACCCGGGGGCAGCACTGAAGCTTTCTTT	CAWSVPGGSTEAFF
once	.	TRBV6-6	TRBJ1-1	TGTGCCAGCACCCTCTCAGCGAACACTGAAGCTTTCTTT	CASTLSANTEAFF
once	TRBD1	TRBV4-1	TRBJ1-5	TGCGCCAGCAGCAGCCGGGACAGAGTGAATCAGCCCCAGCATTTT	CASSSRDRVNQPQHF
.	.	TRBV9	TRBJ1-1	TGTGCCAGCAGCCCCGGAGATTGGAACACTGAAGCTTTCTTT	CASSPGDWNTEAFF
.	.	TRBV28	TRBJ2-6	TGTGCCAGCAGTTTATCGGGCTCTGGGGCCAACGTCCTGACTTTC	CASSLSGSGANVLTF
.	.	TRBV27	TRBJ2-3	TGTGCCAGCCGATTATTTTGGGGCACAGATACGCAGTATTTT	CASRLFWGTDTQYF
.	.	TRBV4-3	TRBJ2-1	TGCGCCAGCAGCCCAAGATCGTGGTCTAGCGCAACCTACAATGAGCAGTTCTTC	CASSPRSWSSATYNEQFF
.	TRBD1	TRBV7-8	TRBJ1-6	TGTGCCAGCAGCTTAGCGCCCCAGGGGGCGGATTCACCCCTCCACTTT	CASSLAPQGADSPLHF
once	.	TRBV2	TRBJ1-5	TGTGCCAGCAGCGCACAGCGAAATCAGCCCCAGCATTTT	CASSAQRNQPQHF
.	.	TRBV30	TRBJ1-2	TGTGCCTGGAGCAGCAGGGTTAGGTATGGCTACACCTTC	CAWSSRVRYGYTF
.	.	TRBV18	TRBJ2-1	TGTGCCAGCTCACGCTACAATGAGCAGTTCTTC	CASSRYNEQFF
.	.	TRBV9	TRBJ2-1	TGTGCCAGCAGCCGTAGATATGGTTTAGGTGAGCAGTTCTTC	CASSRRYGLGEQFF
.	.	TRBV28	TRBJ1-4	TGTGCCAGCAGCCCAACAGGGTATGCGAATGAAAAACTGTTTTTT	CASSPTGYANEKLFF
.	TRBD1	TRBV10-3	TRBJ2-5	TGTGCCATCAGTGCGACTGCCAGACAGGGTGGGGAGACCCAGTACTTC	CAISATARQGGETQYF